Reported below is one T cell receptor beta chain. Its ends do not fully match the called genes, so a read error is possible. The sample comes from a study of cytomegalovirus exposure and HLA in healthy donors. In the PCR, 60 Vbeta and 13 Jbeta primers were used. The table came from immunoSEQ multiplex PCR; TCRdb's copy has only in-frame clones and leaves some out. The data contain tens of thousands of clones, roughly 80% of them seen just once; the ten biggest clones take up approximately 1%. CDR3 length: 15 amino acids. Per the germline V gene, CDR1 is MNHNS and CDR2 is SASEGT. This chain joins TRBV6-1 and TRBJ1-5; D ambiguous. The specimen was PBMCs. The clonotype originates from a male donor in good health and CMV-seronegative. CDR3 region: CASSEPPDSNQPQNF. The CDR3 DNA sequence: TGTGCCAGCAGTGAACCCCCGGATAGCAATCAGCCCCAGAATTTT.